Presented here are 4 T cell receptor beta chains from one specimen sequenced in a study of CD4 T cells in relation to SARS-CoV-2 and coronaviruses. The unexposed donors gave CD4+ T cells in about 2011-2018, prior to COVID-19. Repertoires were generated with immunoSEQ multiplex PCR, while TCRdb's copy carries only in-frame clones and drops some. The sample consists of about 59,000 clones, just over 85% of them appearing once. Sequenced: memory CD4+ T cells from PBMCs. These receptors all stem from a human donor in good health.

The J gene is TRBJ1-2, the V gene TRBV19, with 7 bases identical to TRBD1. Trimming removed 4 bases from V and 0 bases from J; junction bases left unmatched: 5. This CDR3 region has 15 residues. The germline gives CDR1 LNHDA, CDR2 SQIVND (reference sequence). The CDR3 DNA is TGTGCCAGTAGTACCCGACAGGGAACTAACTATGGCTACACCTTC. Its protein product is CASSTRQGTNYGYTF.

This rearrangement joins TRBV7-9 to TRBJ1-5, with TRBD1 matching over 7 bases. Germline V gene data show CDR1 as SEHNR and CDR2 as FQNEAQ (reference sequence). This CDR3 contains 13 residues. V was clipped by 5 bases and J by 9 bases; unmatched bases: 7. CDR3: CASSPYRGWPQHF. Written as DNA, the CDR3 is TGTGCCAGCAGCCCATACAGGGGTTGGCCCCAGCATTTT.

The chain employs TRBV5-1 and TRBJ2-7; D call uncertain. The V end lost 4 bases, the J end lost 3 bases, and 14 bases lay between the germline ends. Germline V lookup: CDR1 SGHRS, CDR2 YFSETQ. This CDR3 comprises 14 residues. The CDR3 protein is CASSATASGYEQYF. The DNA of the CDR3 is TGCGCCAGCAGCGCGACGGCGTCGGGCTACGAGCAGTACTTC.

Note on this clone: One end of the junction fails to match germline, which may point to a read error. This chain uses TRBV6-5 with TRBJ2-7, with 7 bases aligning to TRBD2. Germline-derived CDR1 and CDR2 are MNHEY and SVGAGI. The CDR3 consists of 13 residues. The CDR3 spells CVSRRMGGYEQYF. The CDR3 DNA reads as TGTGTCAGCCGCCGCATGGGGGGGTACGAGCAGTACTTC.